This T cell receptor beta chain originates from a study of blood T cell repertoires in COVID-19. Study-level information: The cDNA or gDNA used as material had been derived from T cells, B-cell-depleted T cells, or PBMCs.

V lost 2 bases, J lost 5 bases, and 6 bases stayed unmatched. This CDR3 contains 15 residues. Germline lookup yields CDR1 SGDLS and CDR2 YYNGEE. A remark on this clone: Distinct nucleotide sequences in the sample also encode this CDR3.

Cohort assignment relied on participant-reported clinical history. Method: immunoSEQ multiplex PCR; TCRdb's copy keeps in-frame clones and lacks some. Of about 480,000 clones listed, 70% to 90% are singletons. The V gene is TRBV9, the J gene TRBJ1-4; 7 positions match TRBD1. The TCR originated in a woman under 30 with acute COVID-19. The sequenced sample consisted of PBMCs or T cells enriched from blood (not recorded which). CDR3 protein: CASSVAGGTNEKLFF. The CDR3 bases are TGTGCCAGCAGCGTTGCAGGGGGGACGAATGAAAAACTGTTTTTT.